This TCR beta chain was obtained from a study of cytomegalovirus exposure and HLA in healthy donors. PCR primers comprised 60 Vbeta and 13 Jbeta primers. Study processing details: There were around 78 million unique TCR beta chains by a later count, and some 12 million of them were shared. Repertoires were generated with immunoSEQ multiplex PCR, while TCRdb's copy carries only in-frame clones and drops some. The V and J calls and clone size come from that table; D and trimming were worked out from the DNA. This sample has approximately 110,000 clones, with over 75% found just once. Study results and caveats: Later analysis suggested most CMV-associated TCR beta chains were HLA-restricted. A later analysis reportedly found that, within productive TCRs, an Asian-associated ancestry cluster had fewer N-insertions than the mean observed across the roughly 670 donors.

From germline, CDR1 is SGHRS and CDR2 YFSETQ. V lost 2 bases and J lost 2; bases outside the gene matches: 7. This CDR3 comprises 15 residues. To note about this clone: What it binds is not known.

The sequenced sample was PBMCs. The chain joins TRBV5-1 to TRBJ2-7; 7 bases agree with TRBD2. The clonotype was recovered from a woman in her 30s in good health and CMV-seropositive. The CDR3 here is CASSLSGIDAYEQYF. CDR3 DNA: TGCGCCAGCAGCTTAAGCGGGATAGACGCCTACGAGCAGTACTTC.